This is a list of T cell receptor beta chains from one sample in a study of cytomegalovirus exposure and HLA in healthy donors. This table comes from immunoSEQ multiplex PCR, and its TCRdb copy is limited to in-frame clones, with some not included. This table holds 90,000 to 120,000 clones, roughly 82% found once. Sequences were obtained from PBMCs. Receptors were obtained from a man between 25 and 39 years old in good health and CMV-seropositive. Each CDR3 is given with its conserved first and last residue. The D gene is left open where the match is weak. Clone size appears in some rows only: once, few, many, or a class for an expanded clone.

abundance: .; j_gene: TRBJ2-1; d_gene: TRBD1; v_gene: TRBV15; CDR3aa: CATSLGQGSYNEQFF; CDR3nt: TGTGCCACCAGCTTGGGACAGGGATCCTACAATGAGCAGTTCTTC
abundance: .; j_gene: TRBJ2-5; d_gene: .; v_gene: TRBV27; CDR3aa: CASSKNRKETQYF; CDR3nt: TGTGCCAGCAGTAAAAACAGAAAAGAGACCCAGTACTTC
abundance: .; j_gene: TRBJ1-4; d_gene: TRBD1; v_gene: TRBV30; CDR3aa: CAWRRGLEKLFF; CDR3nt: TGTGCCTGGCGGAGGGGGCTTGAAAAACTGTTTTTT
abundance: .; j_gene: TRBJ1-1; d_gene: .; v_gene: TRBV6-1; CDR3aa: CASSDYRVAEAFF; CDR3nt: TGTGCCAGCAGTGACTACAGGGTAGCTGAAGCTTTCTTT
abundance: .; j_gene: TRBJ1-1; d_gene: TRBD1; v_gene: TRBV2; CDR3aa: CASSFRDRGNTEAFF; CDR3nt: TGTGCCAGCAGTTTTCGAGACAGGGGGAACACTGAAGCTTTCTTT
abundance: .; j_gene: TRBJ2-1; d_gene: TRBD2; v_gene: TRBV7-2; CDR3aa: CASREERGPSSYNEQFF; CDR3nt: TGTGCCAGCAGAGAAGAGCGGGGCCCAAGCTCCTACAATGAGCAGTTCTTC
abundance: .; j_gene: TRBJ1-3; d_gene: .; v_gene: TRBV5-1; CDR3aa: CASSLEVGARGNTIYF; CDR3nt: TGCGCCAGCAGCTTGGAAGTGGGGGCGAGGGGAAACACCATATATTTT
abundance: .; j_gene: TRBJ1-1; d_gene: .; v_gene: TRBV7-9; CDR3aa: CSSSPTGGMDTEAFF; CDR3nt: TGTTCCAGCAGCCCCACCGGGGGAATGGACACTGAAGCTTTCTTT
abundance: .; j_gene: TRBJ2-1; d_gene: .; v_gene: TRBV7-6; CDR3aa: CASSLVQREQFF; CDR3nt: TGTGCCAGCAGCTTAGTCCAGCGGGAGCAGTTCTTC
abundance: .; j_gene: TRBJ1-3; d_gene: .; v_gene: TRBV30; CDR3aa: CAWSVKGIGNTIYF; CDR3nt: TGTGCCTGGAGTGTAAAGGGGATAGGAAACACCATATATTTT
abundance: few; j_gene: TRBJ2-3; d_gene: TRBD1; v_gene: TRBV7-9; CDR3aa: CASSPGTGSDTQYF; CDR3nt: TGTGCCAGCAGCCCCGGGACAGGGTCCGATACGCAGTATTTT
abundance: .; j_gene: TRBJ2-4; d_gene: .; v_gene: TRBV5-1; CDR3aa: CASSTSALAKNSQYF; CDR3nt: TGCGCCAGCAGCACCAGTGCCCTAGCCAAAAACAGTCAGTACTTC
abundance: few; j_gene: TRBJ1-4; d_gene: TRBD1; v_gene: TRBV28; CDR3aa: CASSGQGGNWLEKLFF; CDR3nt: TGTGCCAGCAGCGGACAGGGGGGTAACTGGTTGGAAAAACTGTTTTTT
abundance: .; j_gene: TRBJ2-3; d_gene: TRBD1; v_gene: TRBV10-1; CDR3aa: CASSEGQGARADTQYF; CDR3nt: TGCGCCAGCAGTGAAGGACAGGGGGCTAGGGCAGATACGCAGTATTTT
abundance: few; j_gene: TRBJ1-1; d_gene: .; v_gene: TRBV29-1; CDR3aa: CSDIRDTVGEAFF; CDR3nt: TGCAGCGATATCCGGGACACCGTGGGAGAAGCTTTCTTT
abundance: once; j_gene: TRBJ1-1; d_gene: .; v_gene: TRBV7-6; CDR3aa: CASSLAGKNTEAFF; CDR3nt: TGTGCCAGCAGCTTGGCAGGCAAGAACACTGAAGCTTTCTTT
abundance: .; j_gene: TRBJ2-5; d_gene: TRBD2; v_gene: TRBV9; CDR3aa: CASSVGGGGAGETQYF; CDR3nt: TGTGCCAGCAGCGTAGGTGGCGGGGGGGCCGGCGAGACCCAGTACTTC
abundance: .; j_gene: TRBJ2-3; d_gene: .; v_gene: TRBV2; CDR3aa: CASSELRTGPTDTQYF; CDR3nt: TGTGCCAGCAGTGAATTGCGTACAGGGCCCACAGATACGCAGTATTTT
abundance: few; j_gene: TRBJ2-7; d_gene: TRBD1; v_gene: TRBV11-2; CDR3aa: CASSIRGQGNYEQYF; CDR3nt: TGTGCCAGCAGTATTCGGGGACAGGGGAACTACGAGCAGTACTTC
abundance: .; j_gene: TRBJ2-3; d_gene: TRBD1; v_gene: TRBV30; CDR3aa: CAWRQGIADTQYF; CDR3nt: TGTGCCTGGAGACAGGGGATAGCAGATACGCAGTATTTT
abundance: once; j_gene: TRBJ1-3; d_gene: TRBD1; v_gene: TRBV2; CDR3aa: CASSEVPGQGDTIYF; CDR3nt: TGTGCCAGCAGTGAGGTCCCGGGACAGGGAGACACCATATATTTT
abundance: .; j_gene: TRBJ1-2; d_gene: .; v_gene: TRBV4-2; CDR3aa: CASSQVVRENYGYTF; CDR3nt: TGTGCCAGCAGCCAAGTAGTACGGGAAAACTATGGCTACACCTTC
abundance: .; j_gene: TRBJ2-7; d_gene: .; v_gene: TRBV29-1; CDR3aa: CSVSGPSYEQYF; CDR3nt: TGCAGCGTTAGCGGGCCCTCCTACGAGCAGTACTTC
abundance: .; j_gene: TRBJ2-7; d_gene: TRBD1; v_gene: TRBV6-6; CDR3aa: CASSYSGDRVLREQYF; CDR3nt: TGTGCCAGCAGTTACTCTGGGGACAGGGTACTGCGGGAGCAGTACTTC
abundance: .; j_gene: TRBJ2-1; d_gene: TRBD2; v_gene: TRBV7-2; CDR3aa: CASSLASSGGHNEQFF; CDR3nt: TGTGCCAGCAGCTTAGCGTCAAGCGGGGGACACAATGAGCAGTTCTTC
abundance: .; j_gene: TRBJ2-2; d_gene: .; v_gene: TRBV11-3; CDR3aa: CASSLGWASAATGELFF; CDR3nt: TGTGCCAGCAGCTTAGGTTGGGCGTCAGCCGCCACCGGGGAGCTGTTTTTT
abundance: .; j_gene: TRBJ1-5; d_gene: TRBD1; v_gene: TRBV11-2; CDR3aa: CASSSLTGVGQPQHF; CDR3nt: TGTGCCAGCAGCTCACTAACAGGGGTAGGCCAGCCCCAGCATTTT
abundance: .; j_gene: TRBJ2-7; d_gene: TRBD1; v_gene: TRBV4-1; CDR3aa: CASSQTDRGYEQYF; CDR3nt: TGCGCCAGCAGCCAAACGGACAGGGGATACGAGCAGTACTTC
abundance: .; j_gene: TRBJ1-2; d_gene: TRBD1; v_gene: TRBV9; CDR3aa: CASSGSTRGRIYGYTF; CDR3nt: TGTGCCAGCAGCGGTAGTACCAGGGGGCGGATATATGGCTACACCTTC
abundance: .; j_gene: TRBJ2-7; d_gene: .; v_gene: TRBV2; CDR3aa: CATRKRGGYEQYF; CDR3nt: TGTGCCACCAGAAAAAGGGGGGGTTACGAGCAGTACTTC
abundance: few; j_gene: TRBJ1-1; d_gene: .; v_gene: TRBV19; CDR3aa: CASSPVSTATTEAFF; CDR3nt: TGTGCCAGTAGCCCGGTATCGACAGCTACCACTGAAGCTTTCTTT
abundance: .; j_gene: TRBJ2-1; d_gene: .; v_gene: TRBV5-1; CDR3aa: CASSLGADRSYNEQFF; CDR3nt: TGCGCCAGCAGCTTGGGAGCGGACAGATCCTACAATGAGCAGTTCTTC
abundance: .; j_gene: TRBJ1-1; d_gene: .; v_gene: TRBV2; CDR3aa: CASDTGSTEAFF; CDR3nt: TGTGCCAGTGATACAGGGTCTACTGAAGCTTTCTTT
abundance: .; j_gene: TRBJ2-1; d_gene: .; v_gene: TRBV7-9; CDR3aa: CASSLLSSKRDNEQFF; CDR3nt: TGTGCCAGCAGCTTACTCTCTAGTAAGAGAGACAATGAGCAGTTCTTC
abundance: once; j_gene: TRBJ2-7; d_gene: TRBD2; v_gene: TRBV5-1; CDR3aa: CASREGLAYEQYF; CDR3nt: TGCGCCAGCAGGGAGGGACTAGCGTACGAGCAGTACTTC
abundance: .; j_gene: TRBJ2-7; d_gene: TRBD1; v_gene: TRBV7-3; CDR3aa: CASSLVQGTGEQYF; CDR3nt: TGTGCCAGCAGCTTAGTACAGGGGACGGGAGAGCAGTACTTC
abundance: .; j_gene: TRBJ2-5; d_gene: TRBD1; v_gene: TRBV7-9; CDR3aa: CASTDPRDRAIETQYF; CDR3nt: TGTGCCAGCACCGACCCCCGGGACAGGGCCATAGAGACCCAGTACTTC
abundance: .; j_gene: TRBJ1-2; d_gene: .; v_gene: TRBV27; CDR3aa: CASSLRGGYGYTF; CDR3nt: TGTGCCAGCAGTTTGAGAGGGGGCTATGGCTACACCTTC
abundance: .; j_gene: TRBJ2-1; d_gene: .; v_gene: TRBV7-6; CDR3aa: CASSFTGGGYNEQFF; CDR3nt: TGTGCCAGCAGCTTTACAGGGGGGGGATACAATGAGCAGTTCTTC
abundance: .; j_gene: TRBJ2-3; d_gene: .; v_gene: TRBV6-5; CDR3aa: CASSYGVSSTDTQYF; CDR3nt: TGTGCCAGCAGTTACGGAGTTTCTAGCACAGATACGCAGTATTTT
abundance: .; j_gene: TRBJ1-2; d_gene: .; v_gene: TRBV7-9; CDR3aa: CASSLGRGPLYGYTF; CDR3nt: TGTGCCAGCAGCTTAGGTCGGGGTCCCCTATATGGCTACACCTTC
abundance: .; j_gene: TRBJ2-7; d_gene: .; v_gene: TRBV29-1; CDR3aa: CSSRTDGGEQYF; CDR3nt: TGCAGCTCGAGGACTGACGGCGGCGAGCAGTACTTC
abundance: .; j_gene: TRBJ2-3; d_gene: TRBD1; v_gene: TRBV19; CDR3aa: CASTTGSTDTQYF; CDR3nt: TGTGCCAGTACGACAGGGAGCACAGATACGCAGTATTTT
abundance: .; j_gene: TRBJ1-2; d_gene: .; v_gene: TRBV5-1; CDR3aa: CASSLGDTILGTYGYTF; CDR3nt: TGCGCCAGCAGCTTGGGGGACACCATCCTTGGTACCTATGGCTACACCTTC
abundance: .; j_gene: TRBJ2-3; d_gene: .; v_gene: TRBV6-1; CDR3aa: CASSEAQQGSDTQYF; CDR3nt: TGTGCCAGCAGTGAAGCGCAACAGGGTTCAGATACGCAGTATTTT
abundance: .; j_gene: TRBJ2-1; d_gene: TRBD2; v_gene: TRBV9; CDR3aa: CASSVGTGGRNEQFF; CDR3nt: TGTGCCAGCAGCGTAGGAACGGGGGGGCGCAATGAGCAGTTCTTC
abundance: .; j_gene: TRBJ2-3; d_gene: TRBD1; v_gene: TRBV11-3; CDR3aa: CASSTFTGTVQF; CDR3nt: TGTGCCAGCAGCACCTTTACCGGGACAGTCCAATTT
abundance: .; j_gene: TRBJ1-2; d_gene: .; v_gene: TRBV7-9; CDR3aa: CASSLGNRGGYTF; CDR3nt: TGTGCCAGCAGCTTGGGGAACCGAGGGGGCTACACCTTC
abundance: .; j_gene: TRBJ2-5; d_gene: TRBD2; v_gene: TRBV13; CDR3aa: CASSLRAGSGKETQYF; CDR3nt: TGTGCCAGCAGCTTAAGGGCGGGGAGCGGGAAAGAGACCCAGTACTTC
abundance: few; j_gene: TRBJ2-1; d_gene: TRBD2; v_gene: TRBV19; CDR3aa: CASSFRTSGGLEQFF; CDR3nt: TGTGCCAGTAGTTTCCGGACTAGCGGGGGGTTGGAGCAGTTCTTC